The 2 T cell receptor beta chains below all came from one sample that was sequenced in a study of blood T cell repertoires in COVID-19. Generated by immunoSEQ multiplex PCR, the TCRdb table keeps only in-frame clones and is missing some. Of some 520,000 clones listed, approximately 89% are singletons. The sequencing sample was made of peripheral blood. Source of these receptors: a man younger than 30 with COVID-19, enrolled during active disease.

The chain is built from TRBV13 and TRBJ2-5; tentatively, D is TRBD1 (6 bases). V was cut by 10 bases and J by 1 base, with 10 bases left in between. Germline CDR1 and CDR2: PRHDT and FYEKMQ (reference sequence). This CDR3 spans 12 amino acids. CDR3 loop: CATGQFQETQYF. CDR3 nucleotide sequence: TGTGCCACAGGACAGTTCCAAGAGACCCAGTACTTC.

CDR3: CASSVGGVQETQYF. The CDR3 DNA reads as TGCGCCAGCAGCGTCGGGGGAGTACAAGAGACCCAGTACTTC. The chain is built from TRBV5-1 and TRBJ2-5, with D possibly being TRBD2 (6 bases). This CDR3 region has 14 residues. Germline CDR1 is SGHRS and CDR2 is YFSETQ. V lost 4 bases and J lost 2, with 12 bases in between.